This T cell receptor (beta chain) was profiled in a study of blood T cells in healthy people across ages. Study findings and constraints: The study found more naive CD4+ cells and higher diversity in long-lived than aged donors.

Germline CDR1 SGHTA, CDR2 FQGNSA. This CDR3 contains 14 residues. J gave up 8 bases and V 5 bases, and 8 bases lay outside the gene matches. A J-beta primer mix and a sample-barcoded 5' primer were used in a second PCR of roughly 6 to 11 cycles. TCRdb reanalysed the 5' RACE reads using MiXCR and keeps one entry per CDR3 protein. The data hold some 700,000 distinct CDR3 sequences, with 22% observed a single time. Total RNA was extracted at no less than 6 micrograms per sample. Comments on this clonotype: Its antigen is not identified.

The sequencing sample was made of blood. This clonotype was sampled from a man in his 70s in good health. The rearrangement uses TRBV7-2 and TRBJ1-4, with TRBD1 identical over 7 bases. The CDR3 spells CASSLGGTLEKLFF. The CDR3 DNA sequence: TGTGCCAGCAGCCTAGGGGGCACGTTGGAAAAACTGTTTTTT.